This T cell receptor beta chain emerged from a study of technical replicates of blood from a few donors. Germline assignment: CDR1 MNHNY and CDR2 SVGAGI (reference sequence). Trimming cost V 5 bases and J 5 bases, with 9 bases left between them. The CDR3 loop spans 12 amino acids. The protocol was immunoSEQ multiplex PCR, while the TCRdb copy is restricted to in-frame clones and leaves out a portion. The data contain 50,000 to 70,000 clones, less than 90% of them singletons. Sample: PBMCs. This chain joins TRBV6-6 and TRBJ2-5, with D possibly being TRBD2 (5 bases). This sequence originates from a human donor in good health. Some clones in this sample may be carry-over from other donors' samples. The CDR3 DNA is TGTGCCAGCAGTCCCGGCGGGGAGACCCAGTACTTC. Its protein is CASSPGGETQYF.